This T cell receptor beta chain was captured by sequencing in a study of identical twins. General study results and limits: Cord blood beta clonotypes present at high abundance carried fewer insertions; no such pattern appeared in memory repertoires. Weaker excess twin sharing was seen among beta out-of-frame sequences. For monozygotic twins, models underestimated out-of-frame TCR alpha sharing.

V was clipped by 3 bases and J by 4 bases, with 14 bases between them. The CDR3 has 14 residues. CDR1 and CDR2 from the germline V gene are GTSNPN and SVGIG (reference sequence). With regard to this clonotype: What it binds is not known.

MiXCR, applied by TCRdb to the 5' RACE reads, yields one record per CDR3 protein. Of approximately 150,000 distinct CDR3 sequences in the sample, around 3.5% were seen once. The J gene is TRBJ2-3, the V gene TRBV30, with a possible D match to TRBD1 (5 bases). Sample: memory T cells sorted from blood. The sequence was obtained from a man aged 18-30 years in good health. In nucleotides, the CDR3 is TGTGCCTGGAGAAGGGCAGGGTTTGCAGATACGCAGTATTTT. This encodes CAWRRAGFADTQYF.